This TCR beta chain appears in the sequencing data of a study of blood T cells in healthy people across ages. Study-wide results and caveats: A strong correlation between TCR beta diversity and naive T cell percentage was seen. Expanded clonotype changes were possibly confounded by unknown donor CMV status. With age, beta diversity per million T cells declined roughly linearly, significantly by over 35.

A second PCR, run for about 7 to 11 cycles, used a sample-barcoded 5' primer plus a J-beta primer mix. One entry per CDR3 protein results from TCRdb running MiXCR on the 5' RACE reads. The table lists more than 800,000 distinct CDR3 sequences, roughly 26% of them singletons, with approximately 15% in the top ten. This clonotype has a handful of counts. Its antigen is currently unknown. CDR3 size: 18 residues. V gave up 6 bases and J gave up 4 bases; unmatched junction bases: 13. Germline V lookup: CDR1 MNHEY, CDR2 SMNVEV (reference sequence). The origin of this receptor is an elderly woman in good health. Input material: blood. V usage is TRBV27 and J usage is TRBJ2-3, with 13 bases matching TRBD2. The CDR3 DNA is TGTGCCAGCAGGGGACTAGCGGGGTTCTTACCCAAGGCAGATACGCAGTATTTT. This codes for CASRGLAGFLPKADTQYF.